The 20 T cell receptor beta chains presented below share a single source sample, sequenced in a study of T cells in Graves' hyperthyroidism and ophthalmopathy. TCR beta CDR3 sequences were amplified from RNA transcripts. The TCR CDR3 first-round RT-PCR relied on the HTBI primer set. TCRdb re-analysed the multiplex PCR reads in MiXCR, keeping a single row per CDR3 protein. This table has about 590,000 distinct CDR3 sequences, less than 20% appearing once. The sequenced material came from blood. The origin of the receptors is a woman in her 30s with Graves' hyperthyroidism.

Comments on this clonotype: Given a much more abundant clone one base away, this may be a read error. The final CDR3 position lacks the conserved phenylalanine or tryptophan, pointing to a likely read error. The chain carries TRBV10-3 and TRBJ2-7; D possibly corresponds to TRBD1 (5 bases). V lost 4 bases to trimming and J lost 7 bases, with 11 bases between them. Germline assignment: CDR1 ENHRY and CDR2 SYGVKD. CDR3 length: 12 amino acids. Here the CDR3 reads CAISGQNGEQYL. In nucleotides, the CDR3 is TGTGCCATCAGTGGACAGAACGGGGAGCAGTACCTC.

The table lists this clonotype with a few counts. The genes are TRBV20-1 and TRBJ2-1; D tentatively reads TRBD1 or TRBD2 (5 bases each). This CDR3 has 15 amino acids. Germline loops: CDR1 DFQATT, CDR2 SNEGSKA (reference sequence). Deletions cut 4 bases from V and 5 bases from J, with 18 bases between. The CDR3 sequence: CSAILREGAHNEQFF. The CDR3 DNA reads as TGCAGTGCTATACTCCGGGAAGGGGCTCACAATGAGCAGTTCTTC.

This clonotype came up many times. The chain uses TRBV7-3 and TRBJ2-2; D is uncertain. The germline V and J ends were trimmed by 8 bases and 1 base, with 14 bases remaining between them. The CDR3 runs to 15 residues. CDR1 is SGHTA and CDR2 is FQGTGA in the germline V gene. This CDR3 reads CASVVLGKNTGELFF. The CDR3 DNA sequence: TGTGCCAGCGTAGTTTTAGGAAAGAACACCGGGGAGCTGTTTTTT. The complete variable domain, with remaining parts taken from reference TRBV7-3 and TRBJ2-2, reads GAGVSQTPSNKVTEKGKYVELRCDPISGHTALYWYRQSLGQGPEFLIYFQGTGAADDSGLPNDRFFAVRPEGSVSTLKIQRTERGDSAVYLCASVVLGKNTGELFFGEGSRLTVL.

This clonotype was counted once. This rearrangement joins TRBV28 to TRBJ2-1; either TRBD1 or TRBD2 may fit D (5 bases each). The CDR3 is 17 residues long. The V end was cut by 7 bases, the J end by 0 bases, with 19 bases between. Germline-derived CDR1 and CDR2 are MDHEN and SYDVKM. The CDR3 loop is CASNDPFRDGSYNEQFF. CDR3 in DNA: TGTGCCAGCAATGATCCATTCCGGGACGGCTCCTACAATGAGCAGTTCTTC.

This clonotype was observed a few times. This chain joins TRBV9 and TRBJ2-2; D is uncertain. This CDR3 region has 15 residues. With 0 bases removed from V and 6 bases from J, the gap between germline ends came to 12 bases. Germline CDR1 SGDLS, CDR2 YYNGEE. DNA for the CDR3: TGTGCCAGCAGCGTAGAGGTTTCCCCCCCCGGGGAGCTGTTTTTT. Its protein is CASSVEVSPPGELFF.

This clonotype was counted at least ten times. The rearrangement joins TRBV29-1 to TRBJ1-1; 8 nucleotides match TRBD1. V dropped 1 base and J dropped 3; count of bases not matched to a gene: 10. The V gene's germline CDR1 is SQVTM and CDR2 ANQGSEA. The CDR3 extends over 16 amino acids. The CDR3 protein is CSVEVTGGSMDTEAFF. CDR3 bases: TGCAGCGTTGAAGTCACAGGGGGGTCTATGGACACTGAAGCTTTCTTT.

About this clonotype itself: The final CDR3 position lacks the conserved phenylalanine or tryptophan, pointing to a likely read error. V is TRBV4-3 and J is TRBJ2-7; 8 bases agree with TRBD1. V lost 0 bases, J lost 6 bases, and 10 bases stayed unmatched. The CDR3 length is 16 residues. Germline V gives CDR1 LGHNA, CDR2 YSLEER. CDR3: CASSQDHGQGFGEQYI. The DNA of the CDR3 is TGCGCCAGCAGCCAAGATCATGGACAGGGCTTTGGCGAGCAGTACATC.

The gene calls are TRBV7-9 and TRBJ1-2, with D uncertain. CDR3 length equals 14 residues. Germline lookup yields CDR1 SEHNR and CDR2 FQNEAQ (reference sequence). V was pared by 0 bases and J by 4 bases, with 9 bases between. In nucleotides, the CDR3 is TGTGCCAGCAGCTTAGCCCCAGAGCTCTATGGCTACACCTTC. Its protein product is CASSLAPELYGYTF. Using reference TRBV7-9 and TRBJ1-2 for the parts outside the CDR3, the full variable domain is DTGVSQNPRHKITKRGQNVTFRCDPISEHNRLYWYRQTLGQGPEFLTYFQNEAQLEKSRLLSDRFSAERPKGSFSTLEIQRTEQGDSAMYLCASSLAPELYGYTFGSGTRLTVV.

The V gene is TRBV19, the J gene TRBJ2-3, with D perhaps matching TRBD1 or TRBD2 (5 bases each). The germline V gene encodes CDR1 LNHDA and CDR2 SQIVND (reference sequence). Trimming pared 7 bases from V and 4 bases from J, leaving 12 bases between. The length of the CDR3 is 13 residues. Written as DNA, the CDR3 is TGTGCCAGTACTATGAGGGGCCCAGATACGCAGTATTTT. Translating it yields CASTMRGPDTQYF.

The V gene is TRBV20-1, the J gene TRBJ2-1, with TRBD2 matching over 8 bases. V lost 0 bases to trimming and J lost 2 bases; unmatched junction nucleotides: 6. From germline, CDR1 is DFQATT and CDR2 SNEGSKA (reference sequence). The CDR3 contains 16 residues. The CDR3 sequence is CSARDPAAGAYNEQFF. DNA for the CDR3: TGCAGTGCTAGAGATCCGGCAGCGGGAGCCTACAATGAGCAGTTCTTC.

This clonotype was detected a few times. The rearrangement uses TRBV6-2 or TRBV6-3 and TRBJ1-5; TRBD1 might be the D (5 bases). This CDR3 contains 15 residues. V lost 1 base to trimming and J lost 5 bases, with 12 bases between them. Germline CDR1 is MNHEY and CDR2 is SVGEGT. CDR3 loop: CASSYFSGGDQPQHF. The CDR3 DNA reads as TGTGCCAGCAGTTACTTTTCTGGGGGAGATCAGCCCCAGCATTTT.

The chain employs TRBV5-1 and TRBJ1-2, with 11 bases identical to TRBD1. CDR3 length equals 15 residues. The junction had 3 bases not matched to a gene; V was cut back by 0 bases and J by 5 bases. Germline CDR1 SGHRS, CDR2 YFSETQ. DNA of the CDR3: TGCGCCAGCAGCTTGGGGACAGGGGGCGCGTATGGCTACACCTTC. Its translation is CASSLGTGGAYGYTF.

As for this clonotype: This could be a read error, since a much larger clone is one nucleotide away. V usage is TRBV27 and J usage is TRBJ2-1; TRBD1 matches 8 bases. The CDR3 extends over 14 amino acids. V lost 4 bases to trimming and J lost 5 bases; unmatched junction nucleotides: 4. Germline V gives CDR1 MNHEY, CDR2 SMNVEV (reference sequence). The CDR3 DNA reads TGTGCCAGCAGTTACAGGGGGTCGGACAATGAGCAGTTCTTC. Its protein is CASSYRGSDNEQFF.

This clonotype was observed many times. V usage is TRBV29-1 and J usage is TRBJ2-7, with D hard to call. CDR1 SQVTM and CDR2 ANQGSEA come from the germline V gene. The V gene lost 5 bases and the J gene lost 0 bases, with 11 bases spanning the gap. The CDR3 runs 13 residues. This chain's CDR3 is CSVYSGSSYEQYF. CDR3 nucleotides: TGCAGCGTTTACAGTGGCAGCTCCTACGAGCAGTACTTC.

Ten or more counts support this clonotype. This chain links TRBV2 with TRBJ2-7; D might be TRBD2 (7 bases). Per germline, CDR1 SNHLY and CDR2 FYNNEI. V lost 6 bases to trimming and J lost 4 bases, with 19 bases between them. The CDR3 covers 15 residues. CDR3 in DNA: TGTGCCAGCAGCGAACGCGGCGGGGGCATATACGAGCAGTACTTC. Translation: CASSERGGGIYEQYF.

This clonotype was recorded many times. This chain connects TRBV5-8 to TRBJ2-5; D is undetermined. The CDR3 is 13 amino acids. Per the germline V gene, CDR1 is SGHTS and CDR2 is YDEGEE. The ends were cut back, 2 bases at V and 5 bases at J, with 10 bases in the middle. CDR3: CASSLSAEETQYF. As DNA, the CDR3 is TGTGCCAGCAGCTTATCAGCAGAGGAGACCCAGTACTTC.

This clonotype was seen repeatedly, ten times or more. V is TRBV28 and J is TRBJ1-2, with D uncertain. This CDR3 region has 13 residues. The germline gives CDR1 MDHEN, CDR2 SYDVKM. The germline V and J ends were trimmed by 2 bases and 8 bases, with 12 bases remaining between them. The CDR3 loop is CASSLHGVWGYTF. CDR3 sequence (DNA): TGTGCCAGCAGTTTACACGGGGTTTGGGGCTACACCTTC.

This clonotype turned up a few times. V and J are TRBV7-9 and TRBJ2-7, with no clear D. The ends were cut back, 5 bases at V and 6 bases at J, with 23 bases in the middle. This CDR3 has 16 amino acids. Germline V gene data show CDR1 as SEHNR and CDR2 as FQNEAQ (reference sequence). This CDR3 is CASSPKTGHPFSEQYF. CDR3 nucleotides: TGTGCCAGCAGCCCGAAGACTGGTCATCCCTTCTCCGAGCAGTACTTC.

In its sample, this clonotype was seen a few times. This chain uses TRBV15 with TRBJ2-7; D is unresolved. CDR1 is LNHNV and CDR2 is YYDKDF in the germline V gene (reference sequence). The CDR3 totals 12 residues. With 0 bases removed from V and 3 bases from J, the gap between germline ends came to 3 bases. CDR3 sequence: CATSRDYYEQYF. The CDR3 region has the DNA TGTGCCACCAGCAGAGACTACTACGAGCAGTACTTC.

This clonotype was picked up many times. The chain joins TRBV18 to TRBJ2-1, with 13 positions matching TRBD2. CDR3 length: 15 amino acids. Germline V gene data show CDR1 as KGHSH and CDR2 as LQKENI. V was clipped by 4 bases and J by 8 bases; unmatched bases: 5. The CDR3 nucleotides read TGTGCCAGCTCACAGGGACTAGCGGGATTCGATGAGCAGTTCTTC. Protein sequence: CASSQGLAGFDEQFF.